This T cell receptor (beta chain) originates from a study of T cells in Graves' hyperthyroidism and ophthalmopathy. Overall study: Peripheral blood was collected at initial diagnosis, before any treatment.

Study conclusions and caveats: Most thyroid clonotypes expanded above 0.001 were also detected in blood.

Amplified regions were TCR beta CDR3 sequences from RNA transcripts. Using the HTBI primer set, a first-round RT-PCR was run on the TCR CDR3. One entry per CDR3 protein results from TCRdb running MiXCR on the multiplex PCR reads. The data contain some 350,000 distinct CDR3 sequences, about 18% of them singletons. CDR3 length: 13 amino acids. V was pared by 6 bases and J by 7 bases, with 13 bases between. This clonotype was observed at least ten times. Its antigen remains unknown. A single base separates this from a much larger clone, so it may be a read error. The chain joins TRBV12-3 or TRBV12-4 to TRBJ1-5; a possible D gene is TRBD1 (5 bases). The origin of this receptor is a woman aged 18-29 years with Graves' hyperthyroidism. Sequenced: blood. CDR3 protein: CASSPRARQPQHF. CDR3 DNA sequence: TGTGCCAGCAGCCCCAGGGCGAGGCAGCCCCAGCATTTT.